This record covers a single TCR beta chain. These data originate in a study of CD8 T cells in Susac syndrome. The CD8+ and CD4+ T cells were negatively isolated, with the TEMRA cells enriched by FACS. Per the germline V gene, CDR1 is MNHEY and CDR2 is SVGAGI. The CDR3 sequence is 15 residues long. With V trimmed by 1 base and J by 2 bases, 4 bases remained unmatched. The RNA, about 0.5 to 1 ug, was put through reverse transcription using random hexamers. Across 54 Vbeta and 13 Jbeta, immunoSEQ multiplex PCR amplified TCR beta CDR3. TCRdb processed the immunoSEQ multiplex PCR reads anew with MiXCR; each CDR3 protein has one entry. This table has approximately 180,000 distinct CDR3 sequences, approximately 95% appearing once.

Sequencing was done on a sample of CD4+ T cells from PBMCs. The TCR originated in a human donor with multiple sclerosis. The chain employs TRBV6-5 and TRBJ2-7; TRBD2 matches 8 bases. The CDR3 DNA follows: TGTGCCAGCAGTTACTTCCCGGGACTAGCCTACGAGCAGTACTTC. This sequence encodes CASSYFPGLAYEQYF.